The TCR beta chain described here comes from a study of shared clonotypes between healthy human individuals (dated by TCRdb to the early 2020s). At the level of the whole study: Three men and a couple of women, aged 18 to 49 years, made up the cohort. For each donor, three plates each were used for CD4 naive and CD4 memory, two plates were used for CD8 naive, and one plate was used for CD8 memory. Blood TCR repertoires of about 5 healthy adults were deeply sequenced to estimate repertoire size and the extent of clonotype sharing between individuals. Libraries were prepared and TCR repertoires were sequenced by different laboratories using diverse techniques, in order to increase sequencing depth and limit assay-specific biases. Each donor's leukapheresis produced roughly between roughly 0.85 and 9.5 billion PBMCs. Study-wide conclusions, independent of this receptor: Clonotypes shared by all four sorted-subset donors showed higher generation probabilities than non-shared clonotypes. Pairwise subsampling indicated that sequencing depth was expected to affect the degree of clonotype sharing among donors. When a few donors were compared, the shared fraction of clonotypes was about 5% for naive CD4, roughly 3.4% for naive CD8, 2.3% for memory CD4, and 0.3% to 0.5% for memory CD8. Estimated clonotype richness was generally larger for naive than for memory subsets. Incomplete sequencing was indicated by rarefaction of sorted-subset datasets, despite the large sequencing depth. The small number of donors limited the genetic and exposure-history diversity represented. Sampling was restricted to blood, and TCR repertoires in tissues likely differ from the TCR repertoires found in blood.

Measured from the cysteine to the phenylalanine, the CDR3 is 14 residues long. CDR3 DNA only is kept here, 42 bases in frame from base 1. V gives up 5 bases and J gives up 0 bases, and the segment between their germline ends measures 8 bases. From a lookup of the germline V gene, CDR1 and CDR2 are MNHEY and SVGAGI. TCR CDR3 regions were amplified from genomic DNA by multiplex PCR using the deep immunoSEQ assay. Extracted genomic DNA from each cell subset was spread evenly across all wells of several immunoSEQ 96-well plates, with each plate serving as a replicate. For sorted subsets, approximately 190 ng genomic DNA, equal to 30,000 or so T cell genomes, was loaded into each replicate PCR. Purified libraries were quantified with a Qubit 3.0 fluorometer, sized on a Bioanalyzer 2100, and re-quantified with the KAPA Library Quantification kit. Each immunoSEQ 96-well plate was sequenced on its own single-read 150-cycle Illumina NextSeq 550 flow cell. The original methods were these. Because the immunoSEQ output included only junctional sequences and no quality scores, the filtering could not be the same as the filtering used for full-length reads. To assign V/J genes and CDR3, sequences were annotated using PyIR, a Python wrapper for IgBLAST v1.9, with IMGT germline references. Reads were removed for weak V/J assignments (E-value above 1e-6), missing CDR3, stop codons, out-of-frame junctions, or ambiguous translated residues. V3J clonotypes were defined by identical inferred V gene, J gene, and CDR3 amino acid sequence. Percentage overlap between repertoires was computed as shared unique clonotypes divided by the size of the smaller repertoire. Repertoire richness was assessed with RTK rarefaction, the Chao1 estimator, and Recon v2.1 estimates of unobserved clonotypes. OLGA was used to compute generation probabilities for all TCRbeta clonotypes that the gDNA method yielded from several donors. TCRdb provides this immuneACCESS table in a form limited to in-frame rearrangements. Some clones are lacking; in checked studies, under half of them reflect an unresolved V gene, and why the rest are absent is not known. For V, J and clone size, that table is used; D and trimming come from the DNA. The sample table records millions of clones; roughly 93% of these occur just once. 0.35% to 0.5% of the sample is in the top ten clones.

In regard to this clone: Its binding antigen is unknown. Base qualities are not at hand, and no much larger clone is one base apart.

The donors were healthy, HIV-negative adults who had no recently reported acute infections or vaccinations. Every donor was a Caucasian adult living in Nashville, Tennessee, USA. Magnetic negative selection was used to enrich CD4+ T cells, after which naive cells were positively selected on CD45RA and the negative fraction became the memory subset. Blood was collected by leukapheresis, and PBMCs were isolated by Ficoll-Histopaque density gradient centrifugation and then cryopreserved in liquid nitrogen vapor phase. Analytical flow cytometry was used to check the purity and quantity of every magnetically sorted T cell population. From each sorted fraction, genomic DNA was isolated and quantified by UV absorbance on a Nanodrop 2000c.

The chain employs TRBV6-5 and TRBJ1-3; confidence is insufficient to name the D gene. Input material: naive CD4+ T cells from PBMCs. The meaning of the sample's cell subset or site label: CD45RA+ positively selected. This TCR was recovered from a man aged 18 to 35 in good health. Some clones in this sample may be carry-over from other donors' samples. The nucleotide sequence is given as TGTGCCAGCAGTGACGCCAGCTCTGGAAACACCATATATTTT. This encodes CASSDASSGNTIYF.